This paragraph reports one T cell receptor beta chain. There is no known antigen for this receptor. The record has no base qualities; no much larger clone is one base away. Set within a cohort of healthcare workers in London, UK, this nested case-control study involved weekly PCR testing of nasopharyngeal swabs along with blood sampling. Healthcare workers were recruited during the week of the UK lockdown, between 23 and 31 March 2020, and followed weekly for up to about 15 weeks. Libraries were prepared through 5' RACE. The reads were generated on a NextSeq 500. The TCR library protocol attached unique molecular identifiers to individual cDNA molecules to correct for sequencing error and PCR bias. TCR alpha and beta chains were both sequenced, and the abundances of alpha and beta sequences in each sample were closely correlated with each other. The original methods were these. Decombinator V4 was used to perform V gene, J gene and CDR3 annotation of TCR sequences. TCRs were defined as expanded if a significant change between any two time points was detected under a Poisson model with p below 0.0001. TCR abundances were normalised to the total number of TCRs sequenced in each sample and reported as counts per million. MAIT TCRs were defined by TRAV1-2 paired with TRAJ12, TRAJ20 or TRAJ33, and iNKT TCRs by TRAV10 paired with TRAJ18. A search of VDJdb, accessed on 1 November 2021, was run for TCRs annotated to CMV, EBV and SARS-CoV-2, with TCRs annotated for multiple antigens excluded. The raw public reads went through TCRdb reprocessing: fastp at Q25, MiXCR clone calling, in-frame beta chains kept. Every CDR3 protein is listed once, alongside the most common genes and DNA of its rows. None of the V and J calls come from the authors' own analysis; TCRdb made them. Present in this sample are 70,000 to 85,000 distinct CDR3 sequences, 12% of which were seen just once. The ten largest account for approximately 6.1% of the sample.

CDR1 and CDR2, per the germline V gene, are SGHTA and FQGNSA. V is cut by 3 bases and J by 1 base, and the space between the germline ends is 8 bases. CDR3 length: 14 amino acids, cysteine to phenylalanine. CDR3 DNA is the only sequence kept; it has 42 bases, read in frame from the first base. The data are from a study of early T cells in non-severe SARS-CoV-2 infection (dated by TCRdb to the early 2020s). Study-wide context: TCR sequencing used bulk RNA from unsorted whole blood, so alpha and beta chains could not be paired. Here is what the overall study found, with its caveats: Matching against VDJdb was skewed toward anti-spike CD8 responses, likely underestimated virus-specific expansions, and missed private and CD4 specificities.

The source is an adult who was a healthcare worker with PCR-confirmed SARS-CoV-2 infection or an uninfected control (not recorded which). Material: whole blood. This chain joins TRBV7-2 to TRBJ2-3, with no D gene named confidently. The DNA sequence reads TGTGCCAGCAGCTTTAAGCCAGGCACAGATACGCAGTATTTT. This gives the protein CASSFKPGTDTQYF.